The 26 T cell receptor beta chains listed next were all sequenced from one sample in a study of beta chain features in type 1 diabetes. Study conclusions and caveats: Across all four CD4+ subsets, people with type 1 diabetes showed modestly shorter TCRB CDR3s.

cDNA synthesis used the whole RNA isolate, giving expressed TCRB sequences. Produced via immunoSEQ multiplex PCR; TCRdb's table is partial and in-frame only. The table records around 150,000 clones, roughly 60% of them present only once. These receptors have no identified antigens. The sequenced material came from naive CD4+ T cells from blood. All receptors come from a young man with type 1 diabetes.

The chain has TRBV2 and TRBJ1-6, with 8 bases fitting TRBD1. CDR1 SNHLY and CDR2 FYNNEI come from the germline V gene. This CDR3 is 15 amino acids long. The V gene end was trimmed by 7 bases and the J gene end by 7 bases; junction bases not matched to a gene: 9. In DNA, the CDR3 is TGTGCCAGCATGTTGACAGGGGAAGAAAATTCACCCCTCCACTTT. It codes for CASMLTGEENSPLHF. Using reference TRBV2 and TRBJ1-6 for the parts outside the CDR3, the full variable domain is EPEVTQTPSHQVTQMGQEVILRCVPISNHLYFYWYRQILGQKVEFLVSFYNNEISEKSEIFDDQFSVERPDGSNFTLKIRSTKLEDSAMYFCASMLTGEENSPLHFGNGTRLTVT.

V usage is TRBV28 and J usage is TRBJ1-1; D is uncertain. Per germline, CDR1 MDHEN and CDR2 SYDVKM. V lost 2 bases and J lost 4, with 5 bases in between. This CDR3 region has 12 residues. CDR3 in amino acids: CASSLMVTEAFF. The CDR3 DNA reads TGTGCCAGCAGTTTAATGGTCACTGAAGCTTTCTTT. Drawing the rest from reference TRBV28 and TRBJ1-1, the complete variable domain is DVKVTQSSRYLVKRTGEKVFLECVQDMDHENMFWYRQDPGLGLRLIYFSYDVKMKEKGDIPEGYSVSREKKERFSLILESASTNQTSMYLCASSLMVTEAFFGQGTRLTVV.

V is TRBV29-1 and J is TRBJ2-2, with TRBD1 as a possible D gene (5 bases). V was trimmed by 4 bases and J by 3 bases, leaving 9 bases between them. The CDR3 totals 13 residues. Germline lookup yields CDR1 SQVTM and CDR2 ANQGSEA. The CDR3 sequence is CSVAGQDTGELFF. The DNA of the CDR3 is TGCAGCGTTGCAGGGCAGGACACCGGGGAGCTGTTTTTT.

The chain employs TRBV30 and TRBJ2-5, with no clear D. Germline CDR1 reads GTSNPN; CDR2 reads SVGIG (reference sequence). The V end lost 3 bases, the J end lost 3 bases, and 11 bases lay between the germline ends. This CDR3 is 13 amino acids long. CDR3 loop: CAWRRDTEETQYF. CDR3 in DNA: TGTGCCTGGAGACGAGACACGGAAGAGACCCAGTACTTC.

The chain joins TRBV30 to TRBJ1-2; no clear D. Germline loops: CDR1 GTSNPN, CDR2 SVGIG (reference sequence). The CDR3 spans 12 residues. V lost 6 bases and J 6 bases, leaving 14 bases between the germline ends. The CDR3 sequence is CACIEGQHGYTF. The CDR3 nucleotides are TGTGCCTGCATCGAAGGGCAGCATGGCTACACCTTC. The variable domain in full, with the rest retrieved from reference TRBV30 and TRBJ1-2, is SQTIHQWPATLVQPVGSPLSLECTVEGTSNPNLYWYRQAAGRGLQLLFYSVGIGQISSEVPQNLSASRPQDRQFILSSKKLLLSDSGFYLCACIEGQHGYTFGSGTRLTVV.

V usage is TRBV29-1 and J usage is TRBJ1-2, with 7 bases fitting TRBD1. The germline V gene has CDR1 SQVTM and CDR2 ANQGSEA. The length of the CDR3 is 15 residues. CDR3 protein: CSGGTGDIVDYGYTF. Written as DNA, the CDR3 is TGCAGTGGGGGAACAGGGGATATCGTGGACTATGGCTACACCTTC.

CDR3 amino acids: CASSPRQASSNQPQHF. DNA for the CDR3: TGTGCCAGCTCACCACGGCAGGCCAGTAGCAATCAGCCCCAGCATTTT. The J gene is TRBJ1-5, the V gene TRBV18, with D unresolved. Deletions cut 1 base from V and 0 bases from J, with 10 bases between. Germline assignment: CDR1 KGHSH and CDR2 LQKENI. The CDR3 is made up of 16 amino acids.

This clone was observed once. V and J are TRBV18 and TRBJ2-7; TRBD1 matches at 8 bases. CDR1 is KGHSH and CDR2 is LQKENI in the germline V gene. V shed 3 bases and J 3 bases; nucleotides not matched to a gene: 13. The CDR3 totals 17 residues. Written as DNA, the CDR3 is TGTGCCAGCTCACCTTGGGCTCCGGGACAGGTGCACTACGAGCAGTACTTC. As protein: CASSPWAPGQVHYEQYF. The full variable domain, rest sourced from reference TRBV18 and TRBJ2-7, is NAGVMQNPRHLVRRRGQEARLRCSPMKGHSHVYWYRQLPEEGLKFMVYLQKENIIDESGMPKERFSAEFPKEGPSILRIQQVVRGDSAAYFCASSPWAPGQVHYEQYFGPGTRLTVT.

The rearrangement uses TRBV18 and TRBJ2-1, with D hard to call. The CDR3 covers 13 residues. V lost 3 bases and J lost 6, with 9 bases in between. Germline V gene sequence: CDR1 KGHSH, CDR2 LQKENI. The CDR3: CASSPDLGNEQFF. DNA for the CDR3: TGTGCCAGCTCACCGGACCTGGGCAATGAGCAGTTCTTC.

CDR3 bases: TGTGCCAGCAGCGTGCAGGCTACCACTGAAGCTTTCTTT. Encoded protein: CASSVQATTEAFF. The chain couples TRBV9 to TRBJ1-1; D remains unclear. CDR1 is SGDLS, CDR2 YYNGEE, per germline. Trimming pared 2 bases from V and 4 bases from J, leaving 9 bases between. The CDR3 runs 13 residues.

The rearrangement links TRBV30 to TRBJ2-3, with TRBD2 identical over 7 bases. The ends lost 3 bases at V and 2 bases at J; junction bases unmatched: 5. Germline V lookup: CDR1 GTSNPN, CDR2 SVGIG (reference sequence). The CDR3 has 14 residues. The CDR3: CAWRGAGTTDTQYF. The CDR3 DNA reads TGTGCCTGGAGAGGAGCGGGAACCACAGATACGCAGTATTTT.

This chain joins TRBV11-2 and TRBJ2-5; D call uncertain. Germline V CDR1 and CDR2: SGHAT, FQNNGV. Trimming removed 2 bases from V and 4 bases from J, with 11 bases in between. This CDR3 is built from 14 residues. Here the CDR3 DNA reads TGTGCCAGCAGCTTAAGGGTAGCCGGAGAGACCCAGTACTTC. This translates into CASSLRVAGETQYF. The complete variable domain, with remaining parts taken from reference TRBV11-2 and TRBJ2-5, reads EAGVAQSPRYKIIEKRQSVAFWCNPISGHATLYWYQQILGQGPKLLIQFQNNGVVDDSQLPKDRFSAERLKGVDSTLKIQPAKLEDSAVYLCASSLRVAGETQYFGPGTRLLVL.

This clone has a handful of counts. CDR3 nucleotide sequence: TGCAGCGTTCGGGAATTACAAGAGACCCAGTACTTC. Encoded protein: CSVRELQETQYF. V gene TRBV29-1 combines with J gene TRBJ2-5, with a tentative D call TRBD2 (5 bases). This CDR3 has 12 amino acids. V gave up 5 bases and J gave up 2 bases, with 9 bases separating them. The V gene's germline CDR1 is SQVTM and CDR2 ANQGSEA.

The chain uses TRBV29-1 and TRBJ1-1; D call uncertain. V was shortened by 7 bases and J by 7 bases, with 13 bases between the two germline ends. The germline gives CDR1 SQVTM, CDR2 ANQGSEA. The CDR3 contains 11 residues. The chain's CDR3 is CSADGPHEAFF. As DNA, the CDR3 is TGCAGCGCGGACGGACCGCATGAAGCTTTCTTT.

The chain has TRBV23-1 and TRBJ1-2, with 10 bases lining up with TRBD1. TRBV23-1 is labeled an ORF, and its function is uncertain. V lost 6 bases to trimming and J lost 7 bases; unmatched junction nucleotides: 8. The CDR3 is 14 residues long. CDR3 sequence reads: CASSDRGRGCGYTF. The DNA for the CDR3 is TGCGCCAGCAGCGACAGGGGGCGCGGTTGTGGCTACACCTTC.

A few counts support this clone. The chain is built from TRBV2 and TRBJ1-1; 7 nucleotides line up with TRBD1. There are 13 residues in the CDR3. Germline V gene data show CDR1 as SNHLY and CDR2 as FYNNEI. V lost 4 bases, J lost 3 bases, and 2 bases stayed unmatched. CDR3 loop: CASSGQGDTEAFF. The CDR3 nucleotides read TGTGCCAGCAGTGGACAGGGAGACACTGAAGCTTTCTTT.

This clone has only a few counts. The CDR3: CASSESHSRETQYF. The CDR3 DNA follows: TGTGCCAGCAGTGAGTCGCACTCAAGGGAGACCCAGTACTTC. The chain combines TRBV25-1 with TRBJ2-5, with D unresolved. This CDR3 has 14 amino acids. Germline CDR1 is MGHDK and CDR2 is SYGVNS. The V and J ends lost 3 bases and 5 bases respectively, with 13 bases between them.

This clone appeared a few times. The rearrangement joins TRBV5-1 to TRBJ2-5; D gene unclear. Germline V gene sequence: CDR1 SGHRS, CDR2 YFSETQ. The CDR3 runs 13 residues. The V gene lost 1 base and the J gene lost 2 bases, with 6 bases spanning the gap. DNA of the CDR3: TGCGCCAGCAGCTTGATAGTTCAAGAGACCCAGTACTTC. Its translation is CASSLIVQETQYF.

The chain carries TRBV2 and TRBJ2-3; possibly TRBD1 for D (6 bases). The CDR3 length is 13 residues. Per germline, CDR1 SNHLY and CDR2 FYNNEI. The ends were cut back, 6 bases at V and 6 bases at J, with 13 bases in the middle. CDR3 loop: CASRGDNADTQYF. The CDR3 DNA sequence: TGTGCCAGCAGAGGGGACAATGCGGATACGCAGTATTTT.

This clone was seen just once. The rearrangement uses TRBV7-9 and TRBJ2-3; 8 bases agree with TRBD2. The CDR3 has 16 residues. Trimming removed 2 bases from V and 0 bases from J; junction bases left unmatched: 4. Germline CDR1 reads SEHNR; CDR2 reads FQNEAQ (reference sequence). CDR3 loop: CASSLLIAGSTDTQYF. CDR3 nucleotides: TGTGCCAGCAGCTTACTCATAGCGGGGAGCACAGATACGCAGTATTTT.

J is TRBJ2-6 and V is TRBV30; unclear D gene. Between the trimmed V and J ends, which lost 0 bases and 6 bases, there was a span of 15 bases. The CDR3 consists of 16 residues. Germline V gives CDR1 GTSNPN, CDR2 SVGIG (reference sequence). The CDR3 coding sequence is TGTGCCTGGAGTGTACTTCCGACACGGTCGGCCAACGTCCTGACTTTC. Translated, it gives CAWSVLPTRSANVLTF.

The chain uses TRBV30 and TRBJ1-5; 8 bases are shared with TRBD1. V shed 5 bases, J shed 9 bases, and the junction held 9 bases outside the gene matches. Germline loops: CDR1 GTSNPN, CDR2 SVGIG (reference sequence). This CDR3 has 13 residues. The chain's CDR3 is CAWGGQGSGPQHF. The CDR3 nucleotides read TGTGCCTGGGGAGGACAGGGTTCCGGGCCCCAGCATTTT.

This rearrangement joins TRBV7-9 to TRBJ2-3; D could derive from TRBD1 or TRBD2 (5 bases each). The V gene lost 0 bases and the J gene lost 4 bases, with 11 bases spanning the gap. CDR1 is SEHNR, CDR2 FQNEAQ, per germline (reference sequence). The CDR3 consists of 15 residues. Written as DNA, the CDR3 is TGTGCCAGCAGCTTAGCGGGGGATCTCGCAGATACGCAGTATTTT. Encoded protein: CASSLAGDLADTQYF.

To note about this clone: The junction departs from the called germline gene at one end, perhaps through a read error. This chain uses TRBV20-1 with TRBJ1-1; D gene uncertain. The CDR3 totals 10 residues. Germline values: CDR1 DFQATT, CDR2 SNEGSKA (reference sequence). The CDR3 sequence is CSARESRSPF. Written as DNA, the CDR3 is TGCAGTGCTAGAGAGTCCCGCAGTCCCTTT.

The gene calls are TRBV9 and TRBJ1-3; D is undetermined. CDR1 is SGDLS and CDR2 is YYNGEE in the germline V gene. V gave up 4 bases and J gave up 0 bases, with 14 bases separating them. The CDR3 covers 16 residues. The CDR3 coding sequence is TGTGCCAGCAGCCCTTACAACCCCGACTCTGGAAACACCATATATTTT. Protein: CASSPYNPDSGNTIYF.

The chain links TRBV2 to TRBJ2-5; D ambiguous. CDR3 length: 15 residues. V lost 2 bases and J 2 bases, leaving 12 bases between the germline ends. Looked up from germline, CDR1 is SNHLY and CDR2 is FYNNEI. The CDR3: CASSELLWRQETQYF. For the CDR3, the DNA is TGTGCCAGCAGTGAATTGCTATGGAGACAAGAGACCCAGTACTTC.